This TCR beta chain was found in a study of blood T cells in healthy people across ages. Overall study findings and caveats: A strong correlation was found between TCR beta diversity and the percentage of naive T cells.

Together with a sample-barcoded 5' primer, a J-beta primer mix was included in a second PCR lasting roughly 6 to 12 cycles. Carrying 12 random nucleotides, a template-switch adaptor labeled each individual cDNA molecule. In TCRdb, the 5' RACE reads were re-called with MiXCR into one record per CDR3 protein. The table has roughly 900,000 distinct CDR3 sequences, around 28% seen once. Germline V gene sequence: CDR1 SGHNT, CDR2 YENEEA. The CDR3 consists of 13 residues. Points on this clonotype: Its matching antigen is unknown.

The specimen sequenced was blood. This chain uses TRBV11-3 with TRBJ2-7; D remains ambiguous. The assigned J gene may be wrong: the sequence end matches TRBJ2-5 better. This receptor was obtained from a woman aged 80 or older in good health. The CDR3, as DNA: TGTGCCAGCAGCTTTGAAAGGTCTGAGACCCAGTACTTC. This gives the protein CASSFERSETQYF.